This paragraph covers one TCR beta chain sequence. The data are from a study of blood T cell repertoires in COVID-19. Study-wide background: The analysed material was cDNA or gDNA that came from T cells, B-cell-depleted T cells, or PBMCs.

The table came from immunoSEQ multiplex PCR; TCRdb's copy has only in-frame clones and leaves some out. The table includes some 120,000 clones, 82% detected once. V shed 6 bases, J shed 7 bases, and the junction held 4 bases outside the gene matches. CDR3 size: 13 residues. Germline V gives CDR1 MNHEY, CDR2 SVGAGI. The clonotype originates from a man in his 70s with acute or convalescent COVID-19. The chain couples TRBV6-5 to TRBJ1-5; 9 bases line up with TRBD1. Sequencing input: peripheral blood. CDR3 sequence reads: CASSGQGSQPQHF. DNA of the CDR3: TGTGCCAGCAGCGGACAGGGGTCCCAGCCCCAGCATTTT.